The present T cell receptor (beta chain) was sequenced within a study of OX40 agonist ivuxolimab in advanced cancers. As for the study in general: Patient treatment consisted of intravenous ivuxolimab administration every 2 weeks at 0.01 to 10 mg/kg. Aged roughly 20 to 85 with a mean of approximately 60 years, they were approximately 80% male. Study results and caveats: CD8+ T cells averaged more expanded clones than CD4+.

Using immunoSEQ multiplex PCR, the repertoire was profiled, and TCRdb retains in-frame clones only, with some absent. The sample contains some 99,000 clones, approximately 90% of which appear only once. As for this clone: Its antigen is unidentified.

Here the sequenced sample was CD4+ or CD8+ T cells sorted from blood, taken in a trial of the OX40 agonist ivuxolimab. The receptor comes from an adult with an advanced solid tumor such as melanoma, head and neck, liver or kidney cancer.

The CDR3 nucleotides are TGTGCCAGCAGCCCCGGGACACCTGCGGGCACTGAAGCTTTCTTT. It encodes CASSPGTPAGTEAFF. The chain combines TRBV7-3 with TRBJ1-1; the D gene is possibly TRBD1 (6 bases). This CDR3 has 15 amino acids. Trimming pared 5 bases from V and 4 bases from J, leaving 17 bases between. CDR1 is SGHTA, CDR2 FQGTGA, per germline.